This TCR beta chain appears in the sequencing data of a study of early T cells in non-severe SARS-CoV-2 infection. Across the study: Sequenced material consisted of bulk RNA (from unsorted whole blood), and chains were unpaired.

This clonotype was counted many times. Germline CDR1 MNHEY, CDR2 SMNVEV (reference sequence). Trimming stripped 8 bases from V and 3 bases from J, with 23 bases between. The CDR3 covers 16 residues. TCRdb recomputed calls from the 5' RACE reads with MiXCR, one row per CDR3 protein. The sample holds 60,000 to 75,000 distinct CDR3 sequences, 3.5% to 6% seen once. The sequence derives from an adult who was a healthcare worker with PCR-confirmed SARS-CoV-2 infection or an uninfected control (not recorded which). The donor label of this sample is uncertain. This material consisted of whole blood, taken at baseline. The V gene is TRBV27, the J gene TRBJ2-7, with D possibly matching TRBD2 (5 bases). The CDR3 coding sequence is TGTGCCAGCCGGGCAGAGGAGGATGGGGTTTTCTACGAGCAGTACTTC. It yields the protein CASRAEEDGVFYEQYF.